A selection of T cell receptor beta chains follows, all from one sample in a study of T cells after posttransplantation cyclophosphamide. TCRdb's table, derived via immunoSEQ multiplex PCR, lists solely in-frame clones and lacks some. Here the sample spans about 19,000 clones, 98% being singletons. Material: naive CD4+ T cells sorted from PBMCs. Source of these receptors: a man aged 35-49 years in good health, CMV-negative, and a related stem cell transplant donor. Both conserved end residues are part of each CDR3. The D gene is left open where the match is weak. Some rows mark clone size as missing; the rest say once, few, many or name a class of expanded clone.

J | size | D | V | CDR3 | DNA
TRBJ2-1 | . | TRBD2 | TRBV18 | CASSPALAGGTNEQFF | TGTGCCAGCTCACCAGCCCTAGCGGGAGGGACCAATGAGCAGTTCTTC
TRBJ1-3 | . | . | TRBV19 | CASSSETGNTIYF | TGTGCCAGTAGTTCCGAGACAGGAAACACCATATATTTT
TRBJ2-3 | once | . | TRBV7-2 | CASSLITDTQYF | TGTGCCAGCAGCCTAATCACAGATACGCAGTATTTT
TRBJ2-1 | . | . | TRBV28 | CASSIRTAYNEQFF | TGTGCCAGCAGTATTAGGACAGCTTACAATGAGCAGTTCTTC
TRBJ1-4 | once | . | TRBV11-2 | CASSLGQVSTNEKLFF | TGTGCCAGCAGCTTAGGACAGGTGTCTACTAATGAAAAACTGTTTTTT
TRBJ2-7 | . | TRBD2 | TRBV18 | CASSPPLAGKYEQYF | TGTGCCAGCTCACCCCCTCTAGCGGGAAAGTACGAGCAGTACTTC
TRBJ2-1 | . | TRBD2 | TRBV4-1 | CASSQDLAGGTYEQFF | TGCGCCAGCAGCCAAGATCTAGCGGGAGGTACGTATGAGCAGTTCTTC
TRBJ1-5 | . | TRBD1 | TRBV10-3 | CAISGDRGVNQPQHF | TGTGCCATCAGTGGCGACAGGGGGGTCAATCAGCCCCAGCATTTT
TRBJ1-4 | . | TRBD1 | TRBV5-5 | CASSFRQGSVEKLFF | TGTGCCAGCAGCTTCCGACAGGGGTCTGTTGAAAAACTGTTTTTT
TRBJ2-1 | . | TRBD1 | TRBV5-4 | CASSLGGQSSYNEQFF | TGTGCCAGCAGCTTGGGGGGACAGAGCTCCTACAATGAGCAGTTCTTC
TRBJ2-3 | . | . | TRBV28 | CASSLEGEGTDTQYF | TGTGCCAGCAGTTTAGAGGGGGAGGGGACAGATACGCAGTATTTT
TRBJ1-1 | once | . | TRBV28 | CASSATVNTEAFF | TGTGCCAGCAGTGCTACAGTGAACACTGAAGCTTTCTTT
TRBJ2-7 | once | TRBD2 | TRBV5-1 | CASSLMTSGRSHEQYF | TGCGCCAGCAGCTTAATGACTAGCGGGAGATCCCACGAGCAGTACTTC
TRBJ2-7 | . | . | TRBV2 | CASSESPSYEQYF | TGTGCCAGCAGTGAGTCCCCGTCCTACGAGCAGTACTTC
TRBJ2-7 | . | . | TRBV6-6 | CASSYRQDSYEQYF | TGTGCCAGCAGTTACCGACAGGATTCCTACGAGCAGTACTTC
TRBJ2-3 | . | TRBD2 | TRBV19 | CASSIGTSGRTDTQYF | TGTGCCAGTAGTATAGGGACTAGCGGGAGGACAGATACGCAGTATTTT
TRBJ1-5 | . | . | TRBV19 | CASRHLDQPQHF | TGTGCCAGTAGACACCTTGATCAGCCCCAGCATTTT
TRBJ2-7 | . | TRBD2 | TRBV7-9 | CASSTGGSGRTYEQYF | TGTGCCAGCAGCACCGGCGGGAGCGGGAGGACCTACGAGCAGTACTTC
TRBJ2-7 | . | TRBD1 | TRBV27 | CASSSRTGSYEQYF | TGTGCCAGCAGTTCCCGGACAGGCTCCTACGAGCAGTACTTC
TRBJ1-5 | . | TRBD1 | TRBV2 | CASSAGQGYQPQHF | TGTGCCAGCAGTGCGGGACAGGGGTATCAGCCCCAGCATTTT
TRBJ2-7 | once | TRBD2 | TRBV6-1 | CASQTSGRYEQYF | TGTGCCAGTCAGACTAGCGGGAGGTACGAGCAGTACTTC
TRBJ2-3 | . | . | TRBV30 | CALEGGRTDTQYF | TGTGCCTTGGAGGGGGGGAGAACTGATACGCAGTATTTT
TRBJ1-2 | . | TRBD1 | TRBV30 | CAWSVIQGTYGYTF | TGTGCCTGGAGTGTAATACAGGGGACCTATGGCTACACCTTC
TRBJ1-4 | once | . | TRBV7-2 | CASSFWEEKLFF | TGTGCCAGCAGCTTTTGGGAGGAAAAACTGTTTTTT
TRBJ1-5 | . | . | TRBV2 | CASSETVGPQHF | TGTGCCAGCAGTGAAACGGTCGGGCCCCAGCATTTT
TRBJ2-3 | . | TRBD1 | TRBV5-1 | CASSPGQVDTDTQYF | TGCGCCAGCAGCCCCGGACAGGTGGACACAGATACGCAGTATTTT
TRBJ1-4 | . | TRBD1 | TRBV7-2 | CASSTSGTGEEKLFF | TGTGCCAGCAGCACATCCGGGACAGGGGAGGAAAAACTGTTTTTT
TRBJ1-2 | . | . | TRBV28 | CASSLKYGGGYTF | TGTGCCAGCAGTTTAAAGTATGGCGGTGGCTACACCTTC
TRBJ2-5 | . | . | TRBV6-5 | CATKRVVEGTQYF | TGTGCCACCAAGAGGGTAGTAGAGGGGACCCAGTACTTC
TRBJ2-1 | once | . | TRBV28 | CASSLNSNLEQFF | TGTGCCAGCAGTTTAAATAGTAACTTAGAGCAGTTCTTC
TRBJ2-7 | . | TRBD2 | TRBV7-3 | CASSLTGLAAGGYEQYF | TGTGCCAGCAGCTTAACCGGACTAGCGGCTGGGGGATACGAGCAGTACTTC
TRBJ2-3 | once | TRBD1 | TRBV7-2 | CASSFSGQASTDTQYF | TGTGCCAGCAGCTTTTCCGGACAGGCTAGCACAGATACGCAGTATTTT
TRBJ2-1 | . | . | TRBV30 | CAWSVFRGEQFF | TGTGCCTGGAGTGTATTCCGCGGGGAGCAGTTCTTC
TRBJ2-1 | . | TRBD2 | TRBV7-2 | CASSSGLAPVREFF | TGTGCCAGCAGCTCGGGACTAGCCCCCGTTCGCGAGTTCTTC
TRBJ2-3 | . | TRBD2 | TRBV28 | CASSSPSGRGANTDTQYF | TGTGCCAGCAGTTCCCCGAGCGGGAGAGGGGCCAACACAGATACGCAGTATTTT
TRBJ1-2 | . | . | TRBV6-1 | CASSNPGLGYTF | TGTGCCAGCAGTAATCCTGGGCTTGGCTACACCTTC
TRBJ1-4 | . | TRBD1 | TRBV4-3 | CASSPTGGQTNEKLFF | TGCGCCAGCAGCCCGACAGGGGGACAGACTAATGAAAAACTGTTTTTT
TRBJ2-7 | . | . | TRBV9 | CASSPPGLIYEQYF | TGTGCCAGCAGCCCCCCGGGACTCATCTACGAGCAGTACTTC
TRBJ2-2 | . | TRBD1 | TRBV10-3 | CAISESKGTGRDTGELFF | TGTGCCATCAGTGAGTCGAAGGGGACAGGGCGCGACACCGGGGAGCTGTTTTTT
TRBJ1-2 | . | TRBD1 | TRBV7-9 | CASSITGGSYGYTF | TGTGCCAGCAGCATAACAGGGGGTTCATATGGCTACACCTTC
TRBJ2-1 | . | . | TRBV27 | CASSLSARENEQFF | TGTGCCAGCAGTTTATCAGCCAGGGAAAATGAGCAGTTCTTC
TRBJ1-3 | . | TRBD1 | TRBV2 | CASRRDRRPVYTIYF | TGTGCCAGCAGGCGGGACAGGCGCCCGGTATACACCATATATTTT
TRBJ2-2 | . | TRBD2 | TRBV5-1 | CASSLNLVIAGRAGELFF | TGCGCCAGCAGCTTGAATCTCGTGATAGCGGGAAGGGCCGGGGAGCTGTTTTTT
TRBJ2-1 | . | . | TRBV7-2 | CASSLYGGGSYNEQFF | TGTGCCAGCAGCTTATACGGGGGTGGTTCCTACAATGAGCAGTTCTTC